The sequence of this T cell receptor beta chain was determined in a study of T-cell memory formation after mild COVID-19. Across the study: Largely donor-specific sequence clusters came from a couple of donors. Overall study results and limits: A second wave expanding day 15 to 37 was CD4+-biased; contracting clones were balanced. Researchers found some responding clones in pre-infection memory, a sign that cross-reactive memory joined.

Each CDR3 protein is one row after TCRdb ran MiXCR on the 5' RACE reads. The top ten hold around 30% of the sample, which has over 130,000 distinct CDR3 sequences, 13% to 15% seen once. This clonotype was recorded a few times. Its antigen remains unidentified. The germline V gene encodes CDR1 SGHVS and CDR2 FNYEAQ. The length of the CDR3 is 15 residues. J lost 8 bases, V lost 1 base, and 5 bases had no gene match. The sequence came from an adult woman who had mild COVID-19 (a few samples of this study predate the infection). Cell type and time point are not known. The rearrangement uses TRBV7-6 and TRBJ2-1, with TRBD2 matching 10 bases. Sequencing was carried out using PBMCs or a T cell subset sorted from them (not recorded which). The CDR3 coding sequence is TGTGCCAGCAGCTTAGGTCCTAGCGGGGGAGATGAGCAGTTCTTC. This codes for CASSLGPSGGDEQFF.